These T cell receptor beta chains were read from a single sample in a study of CXCR3-negative and CXCR3-positive naive CD8 T cells. Using the 5' RACE reads, TCRdb records one entry per CDR3 protein without DNA. The specimen's table records tens of thousands of distinct CDR3 sequences. Sequencing input: naive CXCR3+ CD8+ T cells from blood. The source is a human donor in good health. Some clones in this sample may be carry-over from other donors' samples. Both conserved end residues are part of each CDR3. Fields, in order: V gene, CDR3 length, J gene, CDR3 protein.

v_gene: TRBV7-6
len: 17
j_gene: TRBJ2-1
CDR3aa: CASSFRLAGDGYNEQFF

v_gene: TRBV6-5
len: 15
j_gene: TRBJ2-5
CDR3aa: CATNSDFAFQETQYF

v_gene: TRBV14
len: 15
j_gene: TRBJ2-7
CDR3aa: CASSQFQGAVNEQYF

v_gene: TRBV11-2
len: 14
j_gene: TRBJ2-1
CDR3aa: CASSLTSEYNEQFF

v_gene: TRBV28
len: 14
j_gene: TRBJ2-5
CDR3aa: CASRRGWNQETQYF

v_gene: TRBV6-5
len: 12
j_gene: TRBJ2-1
CDR3aa: CASSYRDPREFF

v_gene: TRBV4-2
len: 15
j_gene: TRBJ2-1
CDR3aa: CASSPSMSSYNEQFF

v_gene: TRBV5-1
len: 13
j_gene: TRBJ2-1
CDR3aa: CASSFFRDNEQFF

v_gene: TRBV15
len: 17
j_gene: TRBJ2-5
CDR3aa: CATSRPGGPSHQETQYF

v_gene: TRBV12-3/TRBV12-4
len: 13
j_gene: TRBJ2-7
CDR3aa: CASNLAGSYEQYF

v_gene: TRBV23-1
len: 16
j_gene: TRBJ2-7
CDR3aa: CASSPGLKTYSYEQYF

v_gene: TRBV7-9
len: 13
j_gene: TRBJ2-2
CDR3aa: CASSLRDGGELFF

v_gene: TRBV10-1
len: 20
j_gene: TRBJ2-1
CDR3aa: CASSDFRSRVGHSLNNEQFF

v_gene: TRBV12-3/TRBV12-4
len: 14
j_gene: TRBJ2-3
CDR3aa: CASSLVGGPDTQYF

v_gene: TRBV6-6
len: 14
j_gene: TRBJ1-1
CDR3aa: CAAYTGTGNTEAFF

v_gene: TRBV14
len: 17
j_gene: TRBJ2-3
CDR3aa: CASSQDSGRYRADTQYF

v_gene: TRBV29-1
len: 15
j_gene: TRBJ1-5
CDR3aa: CSVEEGGTGNQPQHF

v_gene: TRBV29-1
len: 12
j_gene: TRBJ2-6
CDR3aa: CSVEKPANVLTF

v_gene: TRBV11-1
len: 14
j_gene: TRBJ2-1
CDR3aa: CASSYRGNYNEQFF

v_gene: TRBV5-1
len: 17
j_gene: TRBJ2-1
CDR3aa: CASSFYGLADSYNEQFF

v_gene: TRBV12-3/TRBV12-4
len: 14
j_gene: TRBJ2-7
CDR3aa: CASSFSGGQYEQYF

v_gene: TRBV7-9
len: 15
j_gene: TRBJ1-1
CDR3aa: CASSLAAGAGDEAFF

v_gene: TRBV12-3/TRBV12-4
len: 13
j_gene: TRBJ1-6
CDR3aa: CSSSLAEGATLHF

v_gene: TRBV7-8
len: 15
j_gene: TRBJ1-2
CDR3aa: CASSLNPNSYYGYTF

v_gene: TRBV20-1
len: 14
j_gene: TRBJ2-3
CDR3aa: CRPVTSGLADTQYF

v_gene: TRBV3-1
len: 15
j_gene: TRBJ2-3
CDR3aa: CASSQATSGADTQYF

v_gene: TRBV30
len: 11
j_gene: TRBJ1-1
CDR3aa: CAWSQGAEAFF

v_gene: TRBV15
len: 16
j_gene: TRBJ2-3
CDR3aa: CATSTRDRTTTDTQYF

v_gene: TRBV11-2
len: 12
j_gene: TRBJ2-1
CDR3aa: CASSLGVMEQFF

v_gene: TRBV7-8
len: 17
j_gene: TRBJ2-4
CDR3aa: CASSLGGGLLSENIQYF

v_gene: TRBV29-1
len: 13
j_gene: TRBJ1-2
CDR3aa: CSVVGSGAYGYTF

v_gene: TRBV21-1
len: 17
j_gene: TRBJ2-1
CDR3aa: CASSKASPGLAGEGQFF

v_gene: TRBV29-1
len: 12
j_gene: TRBJ2-5
CDR3aa: CSVILVQETQYF

v_gene: TRBV25-1
len: 13
j_gene: TRBJ1-2
CDR3aa: CASSAETSAGYTF

v_gene: TRBV5-1
len: 15
j_gene: TRBJ2-7
CDR3aa: CASSSRTGDLREQYF

v_gene: TRBV7-9
len: 15
j_gene: TRBJ2-7
CDR3aa: CASSSLQGRPHEQYF

v_gene: TRBV5-1
len: 16
j_gene: TRBJ2-1
CDR3aa: CASSWTPGDPYNEQFF

v_gene: TRBV4-2
len: 17
j_gene: TRBJ2-1
CDR3aa: CASSFEQRELSYNEQFF

v_gene: TRBV10-2
len: 16
j_gene: TRBJ2-1
CDR3aa: CASSESTAGGRNEQFF

v_gene: TRBV6-5
len: 15
j_gene: TRBJ2-3
CDR3aa: CASSSGQGVTDTQYF

v_gene: TRBV14
len: 15
j_gene: TRBJ2-5
CDR3aa: CASSTVQGAQETQYF

v_gene: TRBV6-6
len: 13
j_gene: TRBJ2-1
CDR3aa: CASTRATYNEQFF

v_gene: TRBV12-3/TRBV12-4
len: 12
j_gene: TRBJ2-3
CDR3aa: CASPGGTDTQYF

v_gene: TRBV27
len: 13
j_gene: TRBJ2-1
CDR3aa: CASALAGNNEQFF

v_gene: TRBV29-1
len: 13
j_gene: TRBJ2-7
CDR3aa: CSVRNPDIYEQYF

v_gene: TRBV20-1
len: 12
j_gene: TRBJ2-5
CDR3aa: CSASGDQETQYF

v_gene: TRBV6-5
len: 14
j_gene: TRBJ1-6
CDR3aa: CASSKGPANSPLHF

v_gene: TRBV27
len: 14
j_gene: TRBJ2-1
CDR3aa: CASSFGLSYNEQFF

v_gene: TRBV4-3
len: 15
j_gene: TRBJ2-7
CDR3aa: CASSQDGTGPYEQYF

v_gene: TRBV28
len: 13
j_gene: TRBJ1-1
CDR3aa: CASSLRPVTEAFF

v_gene: TRBV7-8
len: 15
j_gene: TRBJ2-3
CDR3aa: CASSFRARYTDTQYF

v_gene: TRBV4-1
len: 15
j_gene: TRBJ2-7
CDR3aa: CASSLFRDNTYEQYF

v_gene: TRBV28
len: 13
j_gene: TRBJ2-5
CDR3aa: CASSSPVGETQYF

v_gene: TRBV28
len: 15
j_gene: TRBJ2-1
CDR3aa: CASNPDGSSYNEQFF